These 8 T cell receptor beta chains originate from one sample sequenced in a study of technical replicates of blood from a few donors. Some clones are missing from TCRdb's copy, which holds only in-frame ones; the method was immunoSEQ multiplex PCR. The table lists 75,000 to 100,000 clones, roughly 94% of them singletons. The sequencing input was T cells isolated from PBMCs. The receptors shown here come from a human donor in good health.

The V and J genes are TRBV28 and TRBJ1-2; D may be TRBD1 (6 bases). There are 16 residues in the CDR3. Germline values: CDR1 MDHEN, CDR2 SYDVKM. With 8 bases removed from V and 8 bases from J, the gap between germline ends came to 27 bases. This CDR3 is CASQYLPGHKAEGYTF. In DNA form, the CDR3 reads TGTGCCAGCCAGTATTTACCGGGACACAAGGCGGAAGGCTACACCTTC.

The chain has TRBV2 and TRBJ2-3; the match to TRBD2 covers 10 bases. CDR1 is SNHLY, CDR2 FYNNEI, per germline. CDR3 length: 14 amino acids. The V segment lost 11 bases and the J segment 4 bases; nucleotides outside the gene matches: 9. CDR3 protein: CAGEREGYADTQYF. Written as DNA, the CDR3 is TGTGCCGGAGAGCGGGAGGGGTATGCAGATACGCAGTATTTT.

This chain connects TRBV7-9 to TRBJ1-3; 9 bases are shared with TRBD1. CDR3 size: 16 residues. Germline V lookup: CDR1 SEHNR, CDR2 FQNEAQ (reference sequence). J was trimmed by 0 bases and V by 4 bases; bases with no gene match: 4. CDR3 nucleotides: TGTGCCAGCAGCTACGGACAGGGGATCTCTGGAAACACCATATATTTT. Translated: CASSYGQGISGNTIYF.

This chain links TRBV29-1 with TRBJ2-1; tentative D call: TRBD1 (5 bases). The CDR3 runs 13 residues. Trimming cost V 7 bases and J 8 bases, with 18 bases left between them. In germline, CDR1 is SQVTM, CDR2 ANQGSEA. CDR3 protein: CSATSQGVHEQFF. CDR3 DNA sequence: TGCAGCGCTACATCTCAGGGTGTCCATGAGCAGTTCTTC.

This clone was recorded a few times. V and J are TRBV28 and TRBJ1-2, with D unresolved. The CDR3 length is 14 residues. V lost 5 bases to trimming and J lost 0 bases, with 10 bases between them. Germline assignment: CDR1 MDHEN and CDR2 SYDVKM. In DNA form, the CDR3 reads TGTGCCAGCAGTCTTTCGGGGACTAACTATGGCTACACCTTC. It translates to CASSLSGTNYGYTF.

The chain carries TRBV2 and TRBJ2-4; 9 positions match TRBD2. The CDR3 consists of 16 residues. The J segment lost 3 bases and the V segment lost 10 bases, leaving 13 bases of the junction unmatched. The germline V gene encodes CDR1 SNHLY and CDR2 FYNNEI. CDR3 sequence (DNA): TGTGCCAACAGGGCCATAGCGGGAGATGGCAAAAACATTCAGTACTTC. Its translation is CANRAIAGDGKNIQYF. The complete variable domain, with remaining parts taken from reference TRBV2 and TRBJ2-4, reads EPEVTQTPSHQVTQMGQEVILRCVPISNHLYFYWYRQILGQKVEFLVSFYNNEISEKSEIFDDQFSVERPDGSNFTLKIRSTKLEDSAMYFCANRAIAGDGKNIQYFGAGTRLSVL.

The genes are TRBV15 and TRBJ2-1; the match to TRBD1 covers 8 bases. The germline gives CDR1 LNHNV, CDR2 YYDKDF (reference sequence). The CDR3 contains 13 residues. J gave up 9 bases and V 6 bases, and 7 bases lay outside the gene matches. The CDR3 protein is CATSWDRNTEQFF. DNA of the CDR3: TGTGCCACCAGTTGGGACAGGAACACTGAGCAGTTCTTC.

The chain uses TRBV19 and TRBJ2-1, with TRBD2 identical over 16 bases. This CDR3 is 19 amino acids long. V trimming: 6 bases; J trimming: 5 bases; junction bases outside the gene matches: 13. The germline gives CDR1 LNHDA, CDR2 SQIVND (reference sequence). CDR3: CASRRPPGTSGRAHNEQFF. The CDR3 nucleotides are TGTGCCAGTAGACGACCACCCGGGACTAGCGGGAGGGCCCACAATGAGCAGTTCTTC.